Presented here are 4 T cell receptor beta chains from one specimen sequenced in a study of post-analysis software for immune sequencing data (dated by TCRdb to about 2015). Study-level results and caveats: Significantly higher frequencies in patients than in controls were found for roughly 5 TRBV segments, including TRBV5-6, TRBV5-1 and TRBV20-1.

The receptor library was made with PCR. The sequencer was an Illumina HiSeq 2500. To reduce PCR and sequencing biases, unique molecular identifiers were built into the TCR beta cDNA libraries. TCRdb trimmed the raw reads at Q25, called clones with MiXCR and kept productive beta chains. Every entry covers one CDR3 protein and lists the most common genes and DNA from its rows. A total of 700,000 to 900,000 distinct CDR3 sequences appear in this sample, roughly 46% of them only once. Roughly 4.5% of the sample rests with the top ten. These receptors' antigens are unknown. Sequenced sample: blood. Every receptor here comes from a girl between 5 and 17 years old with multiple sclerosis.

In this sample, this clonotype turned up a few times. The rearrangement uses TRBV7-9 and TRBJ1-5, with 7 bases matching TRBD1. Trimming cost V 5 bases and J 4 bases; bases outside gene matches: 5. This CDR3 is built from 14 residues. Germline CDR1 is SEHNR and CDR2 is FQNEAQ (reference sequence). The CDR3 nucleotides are TGTGCCAGCAGCCTGGGACAGATGAATCAGCCCCAGCATTTT. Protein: CASSLGQMNQPQHF.

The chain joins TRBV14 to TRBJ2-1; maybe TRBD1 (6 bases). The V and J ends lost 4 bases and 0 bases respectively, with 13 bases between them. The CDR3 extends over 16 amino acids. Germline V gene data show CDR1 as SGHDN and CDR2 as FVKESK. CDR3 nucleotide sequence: TGTGCCAGCAGCCTGAAACAGGGTCGCTCCTACAATGAGCAGTTCTTC. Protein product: CASSLKQGRSYNEQFF.

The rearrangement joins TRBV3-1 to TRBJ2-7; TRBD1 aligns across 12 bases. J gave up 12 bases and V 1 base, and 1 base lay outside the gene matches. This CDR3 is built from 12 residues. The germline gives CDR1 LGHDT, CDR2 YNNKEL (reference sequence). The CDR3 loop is CASSQAGQGAYF. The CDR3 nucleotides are TGTGCCAGCAGCCAAGCGGGACAGGGGGCGTACTTC.

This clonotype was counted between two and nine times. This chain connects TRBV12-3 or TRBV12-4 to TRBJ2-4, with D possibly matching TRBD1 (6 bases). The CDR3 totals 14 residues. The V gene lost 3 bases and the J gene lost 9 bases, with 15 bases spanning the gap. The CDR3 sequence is CASSFRVAQGIQYF. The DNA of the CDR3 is TGTGCCAGCAGTTTCCGGGTCGCACAGGGCATTCAGTACTTC.